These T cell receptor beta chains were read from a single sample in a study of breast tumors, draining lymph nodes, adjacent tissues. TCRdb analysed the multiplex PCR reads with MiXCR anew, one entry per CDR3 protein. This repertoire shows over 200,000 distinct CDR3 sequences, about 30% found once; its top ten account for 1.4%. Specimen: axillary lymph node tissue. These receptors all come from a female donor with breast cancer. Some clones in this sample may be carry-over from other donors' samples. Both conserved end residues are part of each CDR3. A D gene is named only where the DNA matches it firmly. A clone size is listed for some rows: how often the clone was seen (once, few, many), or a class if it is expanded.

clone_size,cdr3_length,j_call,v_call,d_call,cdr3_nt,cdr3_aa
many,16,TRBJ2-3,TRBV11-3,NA,TGTGCCAGCAGCCCACTGAGGCAGCTATTAACAGATACGCAGTATTTT,CASSPLRQLLTDTQYF
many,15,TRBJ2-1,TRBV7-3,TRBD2,TGTGCCAGCAGCGTTAGCGGGACATCCTACAATGAGCAGTTCTTC,CASSVSGTSYNEQFF
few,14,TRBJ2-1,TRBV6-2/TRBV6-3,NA,TGTGCCAGCAGTTACTCGTCTAGCCCCGATGGGCAGTTCTTC,CASSYSSSPDGQFF
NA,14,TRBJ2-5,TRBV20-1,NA,TGCAGTGCTTCCGATCGCGCCACTCAAGAGACCCAGTACTTC,CSASDRATQETQYF
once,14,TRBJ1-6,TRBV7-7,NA,TGTGCCAGCAGCCCTCGGACAGCAAATTCACCCCTCCACTTT,CASSPRTANSPLHF
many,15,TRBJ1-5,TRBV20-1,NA,TGCAGTGCTAGGCCTGGGAAGGGTTCGGGTCAGCCCCAGCATTTT,CSARPGKGSGQPQHF
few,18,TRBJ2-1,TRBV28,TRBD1,TGTGCCAGCAGTCGCTGGGGCCGGACAGGGGGGGGATACAATGAGCAGTTCTTC,CASSRWGRTGGGYNEQFF
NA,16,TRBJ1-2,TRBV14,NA,TGTGCCAGCAGCCAAGAAGGAGGAACAACAAACTATGACTACACCTTC,CASSQEGGTTNYDYTF
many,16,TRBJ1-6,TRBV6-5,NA,TGTGCCAGCAGTCACTCGAAAGTAACCTATAATTCACCCCTCCACTTT,CASSHSKVTYNSPLHF
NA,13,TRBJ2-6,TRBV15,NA,TGTGCCAGCAGTGTATATGGGACCAACGTCCTGACTTTC,CASSVYGTNVLTF
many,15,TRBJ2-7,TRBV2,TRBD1,TGTGCCAGCAGAGGATGGGACAGGGTGTACTACGAGCAGTACTTC,CASRGWDRVYYEQYF
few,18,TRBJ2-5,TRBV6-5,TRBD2,TGTGCCAGCAGTTACAGGGCTAGCGGGAGTAGGTTACAAGAGACCCAGTACTTC,CASSYRASGSRLQETQYF
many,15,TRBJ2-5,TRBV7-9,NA,TGTGCCAGCAGCAAAACAGGGACCGGGGGGGAGACCCAGTACTTC,CASSKTGTGGETQYF
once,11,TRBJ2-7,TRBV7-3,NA,TGTGCTAGCCTCCGCTTCTACGAGCAGTACTTC,CASLRFYEQYF
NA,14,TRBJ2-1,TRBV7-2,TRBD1,TGTGCCAGCAGCTTTCGCAGGGGGAACAATGAGCAGTTCTTC,CASSFRRGNNEQFF
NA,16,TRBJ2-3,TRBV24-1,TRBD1,TGTGCCACCAGTGATAGTGACAGGGGGACTGCAGATACGCAGTATTTT,CATSDSDRGTADTQYF